A selection of T cell receptor beta chains follows, all from one sample in a study of cytomegalovirus exposure and HLA in healthy donors. Clones were read by immunoSEQ multiplex PCR, and TCRdb kept only the in-frame ones, dropping some. The sample carries roughly 110,000 clones, about 80% recorded once. Sequenced input: PBMCs. The receptors come from a man aged 30 to 39 in good health and CMV-seronegative. CDR3s leave out the opening cysteine and the closing phenylalanine or tryptophan. Expanded clones are given a class, and other clones once, few, many or no size at all.

CDR3 protein: ASSLSPSEETQY
V gene: TRBV4-1
J gene: TRBJ2-5
clone size: few

CDR3 protein: ASSYRQVNEKLF
V gene: TRBV2
J gene: TRBJ1-4
clone size: -

CDR3 protein: ASSIRGQETEAF
V gene: TRBV19
J gene: TRBJ1-1
clone size: few

CDR3 protein: ASMRDSTYNEQF
V gene: TRBV19
J gene: TRBJ2-1
clone size: few

CDR3 protein: ASIGQGYVGGNQPQH
V gene: TRBV19
J gene: TRBJ1-5
clone size: -

CDR3 protein: AWTSGGAQETQY
V gene: TRBV30
J gene: TRBJ2-5
clone size: -

CDR3 protein: ASSPSGRGETQY
V gene: TRBV28
J gene: TRBJ2-5
clone size: once

CDR3 protein: ASSLASGRLADTQY
V gene: TRBV7-2
J gene: TRBJ2-3
clone size: once

CDR3 protein: ASRTGYEQY
V gene: TRBV2
J gene: TRBJ2-7
clone size: -

CDR3 protein: ASSQEYRDYEQY
V gene: TRBV4-1
J gene: TRBJ2-7
clone size: -

CDR3 protein: ASKRGYNEQF
V gene: TRBV27
J gene: TRBJ2-1
clone size: -

CDR3 protein: ASSLGTRGYDEQF
V gene: TRBV5-4
J gene: TRBJ2-1
clone size: -

CDR3 protein: ASSWDGTGGGT
V gene: TRBV6-6
J gene: TRBJ1-2
clone size: once

CDR3 protein: ASSIGTEGSYNSPLH
V gene: TRBV7-6
J gene: TRBJ1-6
clone size: -

CDR3 protein: ASSLPGTNEKLF
V gene: TRBV5-6
J gene: TRBJ1-4
clone size: few

CDR3 protein: AWSVTSNSPLH
V gene: TRBV30
J gene: TRBJ1-6
clone size: -

CDR3 protein: ASGTGRPQETQY
V gene: TRBV5-1
J gene: TRBJ2-5
clone size: -

CDR3 protein: ASSTSRGGNQPQH
V gene: TRBV6-5
J gene: TRBJ1-5
clone size: -

CDR3 protein: AISDGTGKETQY
V gene: TRBV10-3
J gene: TRBJ2-5
clone size: -

CDR3 protein: ASSEGTGAYEQY
V gene: TRBV6-1
J gene: TRBJ2-7
clone size: -

CDR3 protein: ASSAGVTKNIQY
V gene: TRBV6-1
J gene: TRBJ2-4
clone size: -

CDR3 protein: ASSPYVTATEAF
V gene: TRBV28
J gene: TRBJ1-1
clone size: -

CDR3 protein: ASSSGLAGPQY
V gene: TRBV5-1
J gene: TRBJ2-7
clone size: -

CDR3 protein: ASSQGTGGFGETQY
V gene: TRBV19
J gene: TRBJ2-5
clone size: -

CDR3 protein: AWRGGGPSNEQF
V gene: TRBV30
J gene: TRBJ2-1
clone size: -

CDR3 protein: ASSRGGRLQAGEQY
V gene: TRBV21-1
J gene: TRBJ2-7
clone size: once

CDR3 protein: ASSTGQGEEELF
V gene: TRBV5-8
J gene: TRBJ2-2
clone size: -

CDR3 protein: ASSTGLAGVADTQY
V gene: TRBV19
J gene: TRBJ2-3
clone size: -

CDR3 protein: SVGTGFTGELF
V gene: TRBV29-1
J gene: TRBJ2-2
clone size: -

CDR3 protein: AWSVRQGGTEAF
V gene: TRBV30
J gene: TRBJ1-1
clone size: -

CDR3 protein: ASRGASYEQY
V gene: TRBV9
J gene: TRBJ2-7
clone size: -

CDR3 protein: ASSPNRIYEQY
V gene: TRBV18
J gene: -
clone size: -

CDR3 protein: ASSFASGGAETQY
V gene: TRBV7-8
J gene: TRBJ2-5
clone size: -

CDR3 protein: ASSFRDSVYNEQF
V gene: TRBV13
J gene: TRBJ2-1
clone size: -

CDR3 protein: ASSPGPTGPSNQPQH
V gene: TRBV5-1
J gene: TRBJ1-5
clone size: -

CDR3 protein: ASSEGQGHYNEQY
V gene: TRBV18
J gene: TRBJ2-7
clone size: -

CDR3 protein: ASSLAGGITDTQY
V gene: TRBV7-9
J gene: TRBJ2-3
clone size: -

CDR3 protein: ASTQPRGGLATGELF
V gene: TRBV7-6
J gene: TRBJ2-2
clone size: -

CDR3 protein: ASSVNSGSNQPQH
V gene: TRBV6-4
J gene: TRBJ1-5
clone size: -

CDR3 protein: ASTISGGQAAYEQY
V gene: TRBV7-9
J gene: TRBJ2-7
clone size: -

CDR3 protein: AISEPARDRTH
V gene: TRBV10-3
J gene: TRBJ2-7
clone size: -

CDR3 protein: ALAGGGNTGELF
V gene: TRBV7-9
J gene: TRBJ2-2
clone size: -

CDR3 protein: ASSSGVLGETQY
V gene: TRBV5-1
J gene: TRBJ2-5
clone size: -

CDR3 protein: AWSLGQSYEQY
V gene: TRBV30
J gene: TRBJ2-7
clone size: -

CDR3 protein: ASSLVGQGAKTDTQY
V gene: TRBV7-6
J gene: TRBJ2-3
clone size: -

CDR3 protein: ASSFTGGRLF
V gene: TRBV7-9
J gene: TRBJ1-4
clone size: -

CDR3 protein: ASSTTGRLLAKNIQY
V gene: TRBV27
J gene: TRBJ2-4
clone size: few

CDR3 protein: ATSRDPVGAGGRNEQF
V gene: TRBV15
J gene: TRBJ2-1
clone size: -

CDR3 protein: SVGSTGSTDTQY
V gene: TRBV29-1
J gene: TRBJ2-3
clone size: -

CDR3 protein: ASSFTGLGLQETQY
V gene: TRBV28
J gene: TRBJ2-5
clone size: -

CDR3 protein: ASSPPSSGNYNEQF
V gene: TRBV18
J gene: TRBJ2-1
clone size: -

CDR3 protein: ATSRTGTGNTIY
V gene: TRBV25-1
J gene: TRBJ1-3
clone size: -

CDR3 protein: ASSSHGTPPHEQF
V gene: TRBV7-9
J gene: TRBJ2-1
clone size: -

CDR3 protein: ASSFRGGDTEAF
V gene: TRBV5-1
J gene: TRBJ1-1
clone size: -

CDR3 protein: ASSGMAGNQETQY
V gene: TRBV6-1
J gene: TRBJ2-5
clone size: once

CDR3 protein: ASSQADSSNQPQH
V gene: TRBV4-1
J gene: TRBJ1-5
clone size: few

CDR3 protein: ASSPAAAVSLGANVLT
V gene: TRBV7-8
J gene: TRBJ2-6
clone size: -